This TCR beta chain emerged from a study of cytomegalovirus exposure and HLA in healthy donors. Study-wide points: Some V segments could not be told apart, so they were left out, TRBV6-2 and TRBV6-3 among them. A later analysis showed HLA-associated TCR beta chains outstripping equally common others in clonal expansion.

Concerning this clone: Its matching antigen is unknown.

The V gene's germline CDR1 is ENHRY and CDR2 SYGVKD. V lost 2 bases and J 2 bases, leaving 8 bases between the germline ends. CDR3 length: 14 amino acids. A multiplex PCR was run with 60 Vbeta primers and 13 Jbeta primers. Assay used: immunoSEQ multiplex PCR; TCRdb lists only in-frame clones, some missing. Counted here are about 100,000 clones, 80% to 90% occurring once; the ten biggest clones make up 1.2%. The sequenced material came from PBMCs. This TCR derives from a woman aged 18-29 years in good health and CMV-seronegative. The V call is TRBV10-3, the J call TRBJ2-3; maybe TRBD1 (6 bases). The CDR3 is CAISERGTTDTQYF. As DNA, the CDR3 is TGTGCCATCAGTGAGAGGGGGACCACAGATACGCAGTATTTT.